The 25 T cell receptor beta chains in this list originate from one sample, sequenced in a study of response to subunit inactivated influenza vaccine. TCRdb fed the RT-PCR reads into MiXCR, producing one record per CDR3 protein. The sample includes hundreds of thousands of distinct CDR3 sequences, approximately 7.7% seen only once; the top ten take roughly 13%. Sample: PBMCs from blood, taken approximately 25 months after vaccination. The receptors shown here come from a man in his fifties or sixties who received an inactivated influenza vaccine.

With regard to this clonotype: The junction shows a germline mismatch at one end, possibly a read error. This chain uses TRBV5-7 with TRBJ2-7; tentatively, D is TRBD2 (5 bases). TRBV5-7 is an ORF for which the function is uncertain. CDR3 length: 13 residues. The CDR3 loop reads CAISPGVFYEQYF. As DNA, the CDR3 is TGTGCCATCAGCCCCGGGGTGTTCTACGAGCAGTACTTC.

The gene calls are TRBV5-1 and TRBJ1-5, with 9 nucleotides matching TRBD1. The J segment lost 1 base and the V segment lost 3 bases, leaving 2 bases of the junction unmatched. CDR3 length: 15 residues. Germline-derived CDR1 and CDR2 are SGHRS and YFSETQ. CDR3 loop: CASSWGQGSNQPQHF. The CDR3 DNA reads as TGCGCCAGCAGCTGGGGACAGGGCAGCAATCAGCCCCAGCATTTT.

In its sample, this clonotype was seen many times. The CDR3 spells CASSTRQGAEQFF. The CDR3 DNA is TGTGCCAGCAGCACACGACAGGGCGCTGAGCAGTTCTTC. J is TRBJ2-1 and V is TRBV7-9; 7 nucleotides line up with TRBD1. The germline V gene encodes CDR1 SEHNR and CDR2 FQNEAQ (reference sequence). The CDR3 covers 13 residues. V lost 5 bases and J lost 9; bases outside the gene matches: 7.

This chain connects TRBV20-1 to TRBJ2-7; no reliable D call. V was clipped by 0 bases and J by 3 bases, with 12 bases between them. Germline V gene lookup returns CDR1 DFQATT and CDR2 SNEGSKA (reference sequence). The length of the CDR3 is 14 residues. CDR3: CSARDISAIYEQYF. CDR3 bases: TGCAGTGCTAGAGATATTTCGGCGATCTACGAGCAGTACTTC.

J is TRBJ2-1 and V is TRBV12-3 or TRBV12-4; 14 bases fit TRBD2. The CDR3 covers 16 residues. The V segment lost 7 bases and the J segment 6 bases; nucleotides outside the gene matches: 8. CDR3 region: CASNQRGTSGSNEQFF. As DNA, the CDR3 is TGTGCCAGCAACCAAAGGGGGACTAGCGGGAGCAATGAGCAGTTCTTC.

V usage is TRBV29-1 and J usage is TRBJ1-5; a weak D match, TRBD1 (5 bases). Germline V gene lookup returns CDR1 SQVTM and CDR2 ANQGSEA. Trimming took 4 bases from V and 6 from J, leaving 16 bases between them. CDR3 length: 14 residues. CDR3 amino acids: CSVGGTTDGQPQHF. The CDR3 coding sequence is TGCAGCGTTGGGGGGACGACAGACGGTCAGCCCCAGCATTTT.

This clonotype occurred a few times. The chain combines TRBV6-1 with TRBJ2-7, with 12 nucleotides matching TRBD2. The CDR3 is 18 amino acids. V was pared by 6 bases and J by 3 bases, with 15 bases of the junction left unmatched. Per germline, CDR1 MNHNS and CDR2 SASEGT. The CDR3 region has the DNA TGTGCCAGCAGGGCTGGACTAGCGGGGCATTTCACCCACTACGAGCAGTACTTC. Translating it yields CASRAGLAGHFTHYEQYF.

This clonotype has just a few counts. The junction and the germline gene differ at one end; a read error may be behind it. V usage is TRBV10-3 and J usage is TRBJ1-2, with 7 nucleotides matching TRBD1. There are 11 residues in the CDR3. From germline, CDR1 is ENHRY and CDR2 SYGVKD. CDR3 protein: CAIRNTGDVDF. In DNA, the CDR3 is TGTGCCATCAGAAATACAGGGGATGTAGACTTC.

The chain carries TRBV10-3 and TRBJ1-3, with a weak D call TRBD1 (6 bases). This CDR3 is 15 amino acids long. Germline CDR1 and CDR2: ENHRY and SYGVKD. Trimming stripped 6 bases from V and 2 bases from J, with 14 bases between. CDR3 DNA: TGTGCCATCAGACCCGGCAGGGACACTGGAAACACCATATATTTT. This codes for CAIRPGRDTGNTIYF.

This clonotype was counted at least ten times. The CDR3 nucleotides read TGTGCCAGCAGTTTAGTACATCCGGGCGATGAGCAGTTCTTC. Encoded protein: CASSLVHPGDEQFF. V gene TRBV12-3 or TRBV12-4 combines with J gene TRBJ2-1; no reliable D call. The V and J ends lost 1 base and 8 bases respectively, with 12 bases between them. The CDR3 contains 14 residues.

This clonotype appeared many times. The gene calls are TRBV12-3 or TRBV12-4 and TRBJ2-5; 7 bases fit TRBD2. J was trimmed by 3 bases and V by 7 bases; bases with no gene match: 5. The CDR3 runs to 13 residues. In nucleotides, the CDR3 is TGTGCCAGCAAACTGGGGGGGGAAGAGACCCAGTACTTC. It is translated as CASKLGGEETQYF.

This clonotype was observed once. The chain combines TRBV20-1 with TRBJ1-2; tentatively, D is TRBD1 (5 bases). Looked up from germline, CDR1 is DFQATT and CDR2 is SNEGSKA (reference sequence). V was shortened by 4 bases and J by 0 bases, with 12 bases between the two germline ends. The CDR3 is 14 residues long. The CDR3 nucleotides read TGCAGTGCTAAGTCTTTGACAGCTAACTATGGCTACACCTTC. Translation gives CSAKSLTANYGYTF.

This clonotype has more than one count but fewer than ten. J is TRBJ2-2 and V is TRBV7-2; D possibly uses TRBD1 or TRBD2 (5 bases each). CDR1 and CDR2 (germline): SGHTA, FQGNSA. This CDR3 spans 13 amino acids. With 4 bases removed from V and 11 bases from J, the gap between germline ends came to 14 bases. The CDR3 nucleotides read TGTGCCAGCAGCTGGGACCTTAAGGGCGAGCTGTTTTTT. This gives the protein CASSWDLKGELFF.

V is TRBV20-1 and J is TRBJ2-7; maybe TRBD2 (7 bases). V dropped 5 bases and J dropped 5 bases, with 25 bases sitting between them. This CDR3 spans 16 amino acids. CDR1 is DFQATT, CDR2 SNEGSKA, per germline (reference sequence). CDR3 nucleotides: TGCAGTGCTGCCCGTAATGGGGGCGGGAGCTTCAACGAGCAGTACTTC. Its protein product is CSAARNGGGSFNEQYF.

The J gene is TRBJ2-1, the V gene TRBV5-1, with 11 bases matching TRBD2. V was pared by 0 bases and J by 7 bases, with 9 bases of the junction left unmatched. Germline V lookup: CDR1 SGHRS, CDR2 YFSETQ. The CDR3 has 17 amino acids. The CDR3 nucleotides are TGCGCCAGCAGCTTGGCCCCCGGGACTAGCGGCTATAATGAGCAGTTCTTC. As protein: CASSLAPGTSGYNEQFF.

This chain uses TRBV7-9 with TRBJ1-3; D call uncertain. Germline V CDR1 and CDR2: SEHNR, FQNEAQ (reference sequence). Trimming removed 4 bases from V and 4 bases from J, with 14 bases in between. This CDR3 is built from 15 residues. DNA of the CDR3: TGTGCCAGCAGCTGGGAGGTGGGCTCGGGAAACACCATATATTTT. Its protein is CASSWEVGSGNTIYF.

This clonotype turned up a few times. V usage is TRBV20-1 and J usage is TRBJ2-7; D is unclear. CDR1 and CDR2 (germline): DFQATT, SNEGSKA (reference sequence). Trimming took off 3 bases at V and 2 bases at J, with 17 bases between the two ends. The CDR3 totals 15 residues. The CDR3 sequence is CSASSAVKFTYEQYF. The CDR3 bases are TGCAGTGCTAGTTCGGCGGTGAAATTCACCTACGAGCAGTACTTC.

This clonotype was picked up many times. An end of the junction does not agree with germline; a read error may underlie this. This rearrangement joins TRBV5-1 to TRBJ2-3; D call uncertain. The CDR3 totals 12 residues. Germline V gene lookup returns CDR1 SGHRS and CDR2 YFSETQ. CDR3 protein: CASSLEHSVPHF. Here the CDR3 DNA reads TGCGCCAGCAGCTTGGAACATAGTGTGCCGCATTTT. The variable domain in full, completed from reference TRBV5-1 and TRBJ2-3, reads KAGVTQTPRYLIKTRGQQVTLSCSPISGHRSVSWYQQTPGQGLQFLFEYFSETQRNKGNFPGRFSGRQFSNSRSEMNVSTLELGDSALYLCASSLEHSVPHFGPGTRLTVL.

The chain uses TRBV2 and TRBJ2-2; D not resolved. The CDR3 extends over 15 amino acids. Germline CDR1 reads SNHLY; CDR2 reads FYNNEI. With 7 bases removed from V and 4 bases from J, the gap between germline ends came to 16 bases. CDR3 bases: TGTGCCAGCAAAGAAAGGACCTTCAGCACCGGGGAGCTGTTTTTT. It codes for CASKERTFSTGELFF.

This chain joins TRBV12-3 or TRBV12-4 and TRBJ2-1; a weak D match, TRBD2 (6 bases). The CDR3 contains 16 residues. The V end was cut by 4 bases, the J end by 2 bases, with 15 bases between. The CDR3 here is CASSSSTSRPYNEQFF. CDR3 bases: TGTGCCAGCAGTTCGTCGACTAGTAGACCCTACAATGAGCAGTTCTTC.

This clonotype was seen at least ten times. The V and J genes are TRBV12-3 or TRBV12-4 and TRBJ2-7, with no clear D. V lost 4 bases to trimming and J lost 4 bases, with 11 bases between them. The CDR3 is made up of 13 amino acids. The CDR3 protein is CASSYGVGYEQYF. The CDR3 DNA reads TGTGCCAGCAGTTATGGGGTCGGTTACGAGCAGTACTTC.

The V and J genes are TRBV20-1 and TRBJ2-1; possible D gene TRBD2, 6 bases. The CDR3 contains 15 residues. V was shortened by 5 bases and J by 4 bases, with 18 bases between the two germline ends. Per the germline V gene, CDR1 is DFQATT and CDR2 is SNEGSKA (reference sequence). DNA of the CDR3: TGCAGTGCTTCTTCAACCGGGACTGTTTACAATGAGCAGTTCTTC. Protein sequence: CSASSTGTVYNEQFF.

The chain has TRBV6-1 and TRBJ2-7; D uncertain. Germline CDR1 reads MNHNS; CDR2 reads SASEGT. V was cut by 3 bases and J by 8 bases, with 17 bases left in between. The CDR3 extends over 14 amino acids. The CDR3, as DNA: TGTGCCAGCAGTGACGGAATAGCTATCGGACAGCAGTACTTC. This sequence encodes CASSDGIAIGQQYF.

The sample holds many counts of this clonotype. This chain joins TRBV7-8 and TRBJ1-2; D unresolved. CDR3 length: 16 residues. Germline CDR1 and CDR2: SGHVS and FQNEAQ. V lost 5 bases, J lost 2 bases, and 18 bases lay in between. This chain's CDR3 is CASSPYRAAGNYGYTF. The DNA for the CDR3 is TGTGCCAGCAGCCCCTATCGGGCAGCCGGGAACTATGGCTACACCTTC.

At least ten counts were recorded for this clonotype. The J gene is TRBJ1-5, the V gene TRBV12-3 or TRBV12-4; unclear D gene. The CDR3 length is 12 residues. Trimming removed 6 bases from V and 4 bases from J, with 7 bases in between. In DNA form, the CDR3 reads TGTGCCAGCAGCCAGAGTAATCAGCCCCAGCATTTT. Its translation is CASSQSNQPQHF.